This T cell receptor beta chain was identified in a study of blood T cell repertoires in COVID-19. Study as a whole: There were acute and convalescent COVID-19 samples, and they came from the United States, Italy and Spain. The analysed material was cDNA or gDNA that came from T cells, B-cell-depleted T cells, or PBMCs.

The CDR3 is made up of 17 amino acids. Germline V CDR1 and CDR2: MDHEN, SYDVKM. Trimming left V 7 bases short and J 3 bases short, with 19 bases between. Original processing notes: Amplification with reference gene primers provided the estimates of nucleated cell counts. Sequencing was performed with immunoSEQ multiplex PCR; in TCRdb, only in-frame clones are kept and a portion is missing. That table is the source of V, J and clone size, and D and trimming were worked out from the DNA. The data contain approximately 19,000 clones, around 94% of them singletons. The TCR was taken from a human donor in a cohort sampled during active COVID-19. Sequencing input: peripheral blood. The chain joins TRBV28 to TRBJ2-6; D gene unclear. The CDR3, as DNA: TGTGCCAGCAACAAAAGAGGCGCTCGAGGTGGGGCCAACGTCCTGACTTTC. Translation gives CASNKRGARGGANVLTF.